This TCR beta chain originates from a study of OX40 agonist ivuxolimab in advanced cancers. About the study: Patients were given ivuxolimab, an antibody that agonizes OX40 (CD134).

This clone was counted only a few times. Antigen specificity is unknown. Points from the study as a whole: There was clonal expansion of CD4+ and CD8+ blood T cells by week 6 at 0.1 to 3.0 mg/kg. Certain nonresponders likewise exhibited a low normalized T-cell clonal expansion.

Using immunoSEQ multiplex PCR, the repertoire was profiled, and TCRdb retains in-frame clones only, with some absent. The sample yields about 79,000 clones, roughly 80% seen once. Peripheral blood came from all dose cohorts at three timepoints. This TCR derives from an adult with an advanced solid tumor such as melanoma, head and neck, liver or kidney cancer. The input for sequencing was CD4+ or CD8+ T cells sorted from blood, taken in a trial of the OX40 agonist ivuxolimab.

The CDR3 sequence: CASSRQIGNQPQHF. Here the CDR3 DNA reads TGTGCCAGCAGTCGACAGATTGGCAATCAGCCCCAGCATTTT. The genes are TRBV2 and TRBJ1-5; a possible D gene is TRBD1 (5 bases). There are 14 residues in the CDR3. V lost 5 bases and J lost 2, with 10 bases in between. CDR1 and CDR2 (germline): SNHLY, FYNNEI.